Below are 21 T cell receptor beta chains sequenced from a single sample in a study of blood T cell repertoires in COVID-19 (dated by TCRdb to 2018 to 2021). Receptor libraries were prepared by the immunoSEQ multiplex PCR assay. TCRdb limited this immuneACCESS table to in-frame rearrangements with V and J called. A share of clones is missing; checked studies link under half to unresolved V genes, and the rest is unexplained. The sample table records about 46,000 clones; around 85% of these occur just once. Of the sample, about 6% is held by the ten largest clones. The sample consisted of peripheral blood. The receptors were sampled from a man aged 55-75 years with acute or convalescent COVID-19.

The DNA for the CDR3 is TGTGCCAGCAGGGGGGAGGTGGTGGAGCCCCAGCATTTT. Protein: CASRGEVVEPQHF. V and J are TRBV6-5 and TRBJ1-5; a weak D match, TRBD1 (5 bases). The CDR3 is 13 amino acids. CDR1 is MNHEY and CDR2 is SVGAGI in the germline V gene. Trimming shortened V by 6 bases and J by 8 bases, and 14 bases separated the two germline ends.

V gene TRBV6-6 combines with J gene TRBJ2-7, with 7 bases aligning to TRBD1. With V trimmed by 1 base and J by 5 bases, 11 bases remained unmatched. The CDR3 sequence is 16 residues long. The germline V gene has CDR1 MNHNY and CDR2 SVGAGI (reference sequence). Written as DNA, the CDR3 is TGTGCCAGCAGTTACTTGACAGGGCCCGATGCTCACGAGCAGTACTTC. It yields the protein CASSYLTGPDAHEQYF.

The chain combines TRBV6-5 with TRBJ2-5, with D unresolved. The germline CDR1 and CDR2 sequences are MNHEY and SVGAGI. Trimming stripped 3 bases from V and 3 bases from J, with 2 bases between. The length of the CDR3 is 11 residues. The CDR3 bases are TGTGCCAGCAGTTATAAAGAGACCCAGTACTTC. Translating gives CASSYKETQYF.

The V gene is TRBV3-1 (or the pseudogene TRBV3-2), the J gene TRBJ1-5; 9 nucleotides align to TRBD1. Germline assignment: CDR1 LGHDT and CDR2 YNNKEL (reference sequence). The CDR3 extends over 15 amino acids. After removal of 0 bases from V and 4 bases from J, the junction contained 1 base not matched to a gene. The DNA of the CDR3 is TGTGCCAGCAGCCAAGAGGGACAGGGTAATCAGCCCCAGCATTTT. This gives the protein CASSQEGQGNQPQHF.

V gene TRBV3-1 (or the pseudogene TRBV3-2) combines with J gene TRBJ2-2; tentative D call: TRBD2 (6 bases). Per the germline V gene, CDR1 is LGHDT and CDR2 is YNNKEL (reference sequence). Trimming cost V 4 bases and J 3 bases, with 15 bases left between them. The CDR3 has 16 amino acids. CDR3 DNA sequence: TGTGCCAGCAGCCGTCGGGGACTGGGTTACACCGGGGAGCTGTTTTTT. Translation gives CASSRRGLGYTGELFF.

This chain links TRBV24-1 with TRBJ2-3; D is possibly TRBD2 (5 bases). Looked up from germline, CDR1 is KGHDR and CDR2 is SFDVKD. The V and J ends lost 10 bases and 3 bases respectively, with 16 bases between them. This CDR3 is built from 14 residues. The CDR3, as DNA: TGTGCCACAAGAAGCGGCCTTCCGACAGATACGCAGTATTTT. Translation: CATRSGLPTDTQYF.

The chain uses TRBV5-1 and TRBJ2-1; 8 bases match TRBD1. The germline CDR1 and CDR2 sequences are SGHRS and YFSETQ. This CDR3 comprises 16 residues. The trim removed 2 bases at V and 0 bases at J, leaving 4 bases unmatched. The CDR3 sequence: CASSFSGTGSYNEQFF. For the CDR3, the DNA is TGCGCCAGCAGCTTCTCCGGGACAGGCTCCTACAATGAGCAGTTCTTC.

The gene calls are TRBV18 and TRBJ1-6, with D uncertain. The CDR3 is 14 residues long. Per the germline V gene, CDR1 is KGHSH and CDR2 is LQKENI. V was clipped by 2 bases and J by 10 bases, with 12 bases between them. The CDR3 spells CASSPRESRSPLHF. Here the CDR3 DNA reads TGTGCCAGCTCACCAAGGGAGAGTAGATCACCCCTCCACTTT.

This clone was observed a single time. V gene TRBV5-4 combines with J gene TRBJ2-7, with 11 bases lining up with TRBD1. The CDR3 contains 14 residues. V trimming: 3 bases; J trimming: 2 bases; junction bases outside the gene matches: 1. CDR1 is SGHNT and CDR2 is YYREEE in the germline V gene (reference sequence). CDR3 protein: CASSSGQGAYEQYF. CDR3 DNA sequence: TGTGCCAGCAGCTCGGGACAGGGGGCCTACGAGCAGTACTTC.

The chain joins TRBV5-1 to TRBJ2-3; D is possibly TRBD2 (6 bases). The germline gives CDR1 SGHRS, CDR2 YFSETQ. With 0 bases removed from V and 3 bases from J, the gap between germline ends came to 14 bases. CDR3 length equals 16 residues. The CDR3 DNA sequence: TGCGCCAGCAGCTTGGGACTAGACGCCTCGACAGATACGCAGTATTTT. It specifies CASSLGLDASTDTQYF.

V is TRBV20-1 and J is TRBJ2-7; D gene unclear. Trimming took off 3 bases at V and 5 bases at J, with 17 bases between the two ends. The CDR3 consists of 14 residues. Germline V gene data show CDR1 as DFQATT and CDR2 as SNEGSKA (reference sequence). CDR3 residues: CSASTARHRNEQYF. DNA for the CDR3: TGCAGTGCTAGTACGGCCAGACACCGTAACGAGCAGTACTTC.

The chain couples TRBV30 to TRBJ1-2; no definite D call. The CDR3 covers 13 residues. The V and J ends lost 3 bases and 0 bases respectively, with 8 bases between them. Germline values: CDR1 GTSNPN, CDR2 SVGIG (reference sequence). CDR3 bases: TGTGCCTGGAGGCAGTTTCCTAACTATGGCTACACCTTC. As protein: CAWRQFPNYGYTF. Combining the CDR3 with reference TRBV30 and TRBJ1-2 gives the whole variable domain SQTIHQWPATLVQPVGSPLSLECTVEGTSNPNLYWYRQAAGRGLQLLFYSVGIGQISSEVPQNLSASRPQDRQFILSSKKLLLSDSGFYLCAWRQFPNYGYTFGSGTRLTVV.

The rearrangement uses TRBV14 and TRBJ2-6; a possible D gene is TRBD1 (6 bases). CDR1 is SGHDN, CDR2 FVKESK, per germline. This CDR3 is built from 15 residues. Trimming left V 2 bases short and J 4 bases short, with 9 bases between. CDR3 protein: CASSQQGSGANVLTF. CDR3 DNA sequence: TGTGCCAGCAGCCAACAGGGGAGCGGGGCCAACGTCCTGACTTTC.

The chain joins TRBV6-5 to TRBJ2-1, with 8 bases lining up with TRBD1. CDR3 length: 15 residues. The germline V gene encodes CDR1 MNHEY and CDR2 SVGAGI. V gave up 6 bases and J gave up 6 bases; unmatched junction bases: 10. CDR3 bases: TGTGCCAGCAGGCCGACCGGGACAGGCAGCAATGAGCAGTTCTTC. Translated: CASRPTGTGSNEQFF.

The genes are TRBV30 and TRBJ2-7; a weak D match, TRBD1 (6 bases). CDR1 and CDR2 (germline): GTSNPN, SVGIG (reference sequence). Trimming took 4 bases from V and 6 from J, leaving 10 bases between them. The CDR3 sequence is 11 residues long. This chain's CDR3 is CAWNARGEQYF. As DNA, the CDR3 is TGTGCCTGGAACGCCAGGGGCGAGCAGTACTTC.

The genes are TRBV7-3 and TRBJ1-1; 7 nucleotides align to TRBD1. Germline lookup yields CDR1 SGHTA and CDR2 FQGTGA. The CDR3 runs to 13 residues. Losses at the gene ends were 0 bases for V and 8 bases for J; bases not matched to a gene: 3. This chain's CDR3 is CASSLTRQGEAFF. CDR3 nucleotides: TGTGCCAGCAGCTTAACCCGACAGGGAGAAGCTTTCTTT. Based on the CDR3 plus reference TRBV7-3 and TRBJ1-1, the full variable domain is GAGVSQTPSNKVTEKGKYVELRCDPISGHTALYWYRQSLGQGPEFLIYFQGTGAADDSGLPNDRFFAVRPEGSVSTLKIQRTERGDSAVYLCASSLTRQGEAFFGQGTRLTVV.

The gene calls are TRBV29-1 and TRBJ1-1; D gene ambiguous. Germline lookup yields CDR1 SQVTM and CDR2 ANQGSEA. The CDR3 covers 13 residues. Trimming stripped 1 base from V and 0 bases from J, with 6 bases between. The CDR3 loop reads CSVEGHMNTEAFF. The CDR3, as DNA: TGCAGCGTTGAAGGGCATATGAACACTGAAGCTTTCTTT.

The chain uses TRBV5-1 and TRBJ1-4, with 11 bases fitting TRBD1. Losses at the gene ends were 7 bases for V and 6 bases for J; bases not matched to a gene: 8. This CDR3 is 15 amino acids long. Germline CDR1 SGHRS, CDR2 YFSETQ. The CDR3 DNA reads as TGCGCCAGCCGATCGAGGACAGGGGGCGATGAAAAACTGTTTTTT. Translated: CASRSRTGGDEKLFF.

This clone was counted a few times. V is TRBV15 and J is TRBJ2-7; a weak D match, TRBD1 (5 bases). CDR3 size: 13 residues. Germline assignment: CDR1 LNHNV and CDR2 YYDKDF (reference sequence). The DNA of the CDR3 is TGTGCAACCGCGAGACAGTTGGAAACCGAGCAGTACTTC. Its translation is CATARQLETEQYF.

The chain recombines TRBV27 with TRBJ1-1; D perhaps matches TRBD1 (6 bases). The CDR3 is made up of 15 amino acids. Germline CDR1 reads MNHEY; CDR2 reads SMNVEV (reference sequence). Trimming removed 5 bases from V and 4 bases from J, with 17 bases in between. This chain's CDR3 is CASSPRQAGSTEAFF. In DNA form, the CDR3 reads TGTGCCAGCAGTCCACGACAGGCAGGGAGCACTGAAGCTTTCTTT.

This rearrangement joins TRBV19 to TRBJ2-1; TRBD2 is a possible D gene (5 bases). CDR1 and CDR2 from the germline V gene are LNHDA and SQIVND (reference sequence). The CDR3 spans 15 residues. The V and J ends lost 2 bases and 9 bases respectively, with 17 bases between them. The CDR3 nucleotides are TGTGCCAGTAGTATAAGGGCTAGCTTCCCAGGTGAGCAGTTCTTC. It translates to CASSIRASFPGEQFF.